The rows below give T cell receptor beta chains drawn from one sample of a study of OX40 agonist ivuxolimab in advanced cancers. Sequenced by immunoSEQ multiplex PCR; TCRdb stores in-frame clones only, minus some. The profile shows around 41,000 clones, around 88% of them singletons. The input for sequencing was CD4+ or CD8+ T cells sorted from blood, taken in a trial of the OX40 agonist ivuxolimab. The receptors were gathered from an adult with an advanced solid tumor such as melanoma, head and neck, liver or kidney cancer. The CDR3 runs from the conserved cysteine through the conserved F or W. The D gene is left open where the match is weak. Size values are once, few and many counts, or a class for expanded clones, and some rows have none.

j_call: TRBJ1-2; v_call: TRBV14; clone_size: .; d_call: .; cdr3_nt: TGTGCCAGCAGCCTCCTGCATCTTGGCAGTAACTATGGCTACACCTTC; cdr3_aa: CASSLLHLGSNYGYTF
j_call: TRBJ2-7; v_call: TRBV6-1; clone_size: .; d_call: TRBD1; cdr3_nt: TGTGCCAGCGACAGGGCCGCCTCCTACGAGCAGTACTTC; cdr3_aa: CASDRAASYEQYF
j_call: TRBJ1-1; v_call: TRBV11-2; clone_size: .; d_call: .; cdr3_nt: TGTGCCAGCAGCCCCACCGGCCCCCACACTGAAGCTTTCTTT; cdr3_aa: CASSPTGPHTEAFF
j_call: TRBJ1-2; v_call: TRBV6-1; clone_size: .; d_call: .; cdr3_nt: TGTGCCAGCAGTGAACATCCGGGGCGCTATGGCTACACCTTC; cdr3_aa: CASSEHPGRYGYTF
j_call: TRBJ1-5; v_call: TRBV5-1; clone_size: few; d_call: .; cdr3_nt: TGCGCCAGCAGCACGACAGGTAACGATCAGCCCCAGCATTTT; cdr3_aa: CASSTTGNDQPQHF
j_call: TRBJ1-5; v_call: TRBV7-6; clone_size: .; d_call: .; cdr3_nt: TGTGCCAGCAGCCTCCCCGGGGGGCCCCAGCATTTT; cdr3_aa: CASSLPGGPQHF
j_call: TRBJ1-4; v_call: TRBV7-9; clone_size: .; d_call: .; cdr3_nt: TGTGCCAGCAGTACGCAGGAAAAACTGTTTTTT; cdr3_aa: CASSTQEKLFF
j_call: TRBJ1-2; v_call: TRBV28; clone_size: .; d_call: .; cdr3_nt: TGTGCCAGCAGCCCGGCGGGGGAACAGGACATTTATGGCTACACCTTC; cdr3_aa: CASSPAGEQDIYGYTF
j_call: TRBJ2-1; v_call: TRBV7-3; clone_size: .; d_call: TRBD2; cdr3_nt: TGTGCCAGCAGTACCGGGAGGGGTAATGAGCAGTTCTTC; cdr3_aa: CASSTGRGNEQFF
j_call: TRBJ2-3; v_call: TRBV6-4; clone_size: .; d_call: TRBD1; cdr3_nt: TGTGCCAGCAGACGGACAGGGTCAGATACGCAGTATTTT; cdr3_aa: CASRRTGSDTQYF
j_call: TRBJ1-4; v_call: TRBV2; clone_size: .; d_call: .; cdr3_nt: TGTGCCAGCGGCGGGACTACTAATGAAAAACTGTTTTTT; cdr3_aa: CASGGTTNEKLFF
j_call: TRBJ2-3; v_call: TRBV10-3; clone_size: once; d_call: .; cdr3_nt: TGTGCCATCAGGGACATTTCCCTGGATAGCACAGATACGCAGTATTTT; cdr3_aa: CAIRDISLDSTDTQYF
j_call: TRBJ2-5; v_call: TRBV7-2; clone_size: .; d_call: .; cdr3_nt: TGTGCCAGCAGCTTATCTCTAGGAGAGACCCAGTACTTC; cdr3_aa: CASSLSLGETQYF
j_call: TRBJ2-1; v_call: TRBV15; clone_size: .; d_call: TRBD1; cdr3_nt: TGTGCCACCAGCAGGAATCCGGGACAGTCCTACAATGAGCAGTTCTTC; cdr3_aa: CATSRNPGQSYNEQFF
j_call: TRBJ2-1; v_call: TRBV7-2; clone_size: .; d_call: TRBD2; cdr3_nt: TGTGCCAGCAGCCAGGGACTAGCGGGCTATGGTGAGCAGTTCTTC; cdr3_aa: CASSQGLAGYGEQFF
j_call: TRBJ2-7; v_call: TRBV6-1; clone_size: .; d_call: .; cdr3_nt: TGTGCCAGCAGTGCCCCGATCGGCCGGGACACCTACGAGCAGTACTTC; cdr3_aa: CASSAPIGRDTYEQYF
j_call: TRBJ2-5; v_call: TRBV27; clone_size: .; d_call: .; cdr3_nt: TGTGCCAGCAGCTTATCGATGCTCCCGCTGCCACAAGAGACCCAGTACTTC; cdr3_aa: CASSLSMLPLPQETQYF
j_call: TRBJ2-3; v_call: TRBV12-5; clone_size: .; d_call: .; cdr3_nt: TGTGCTAGTGGTTTCGGGGATGCCACAAATACGCAGTATTTT; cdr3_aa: CASGFGDATNTQYF
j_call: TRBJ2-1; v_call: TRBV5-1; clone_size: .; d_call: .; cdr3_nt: TGCGCCAGCAGCTTGGCCGGGGGCGGGTACAATGAGCAGTTCTTC; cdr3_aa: CASSLAGGGYNEQFF
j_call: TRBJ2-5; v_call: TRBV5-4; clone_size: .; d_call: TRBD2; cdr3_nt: TGTGCCAGCAGTTCCGGACTAGCGGTACAAGAGACCCAGTACTTC; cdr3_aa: CASSSGLAVQETQYF
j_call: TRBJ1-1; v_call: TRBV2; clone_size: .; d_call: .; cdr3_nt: TGTGCCAGCAGGGGGAACACTGAAGCTTTCTTT; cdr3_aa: CASRGNTEAFF
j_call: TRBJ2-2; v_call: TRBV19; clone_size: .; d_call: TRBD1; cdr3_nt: TGTGCCAGTAGTAACGACAGGGGAGCGGGCACCGGGGAGCTGTTTTTT; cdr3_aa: CASSNDRGAGTGELFF
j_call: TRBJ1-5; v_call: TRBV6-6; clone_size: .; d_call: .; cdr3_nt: TGTGCCAGCAGTAGGGGCCGTAGCAATCAGCCCCAGCATTTT; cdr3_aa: CASSRGRSNQPQHF
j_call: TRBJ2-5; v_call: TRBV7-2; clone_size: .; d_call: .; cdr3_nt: TGTGCCAGCAGCTTAGTCAGGGAGACCCAGTACTTC; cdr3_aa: CASSLVRETQYF
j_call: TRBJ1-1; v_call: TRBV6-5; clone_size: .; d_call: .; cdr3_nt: TGTGCCAGCAGTTACTCCCGGGAGACTGAAGCTTTCTTT; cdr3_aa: CASSYSRETEAFF
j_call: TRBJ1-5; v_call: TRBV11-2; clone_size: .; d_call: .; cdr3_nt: TGTGCCAGCAGCTTAGGGAGCGGGGCGCCCCGGCCCCAGCATTTT; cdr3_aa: CASSLGSGAPRPQHF
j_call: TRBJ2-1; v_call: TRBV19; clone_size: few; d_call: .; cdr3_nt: TGTGCCAGTACGTTCCGGGCAGACTACAATGAGCAGTTCTTC; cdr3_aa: CASTFRADYNEQFF
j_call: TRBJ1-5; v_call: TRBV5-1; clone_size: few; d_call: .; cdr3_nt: TGCGCCAGCAGCCCTGGGGCGGACGGCTATAGCAATCAGCCCCAGCATTTT; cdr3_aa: CASSPGADGYSNQPQHF
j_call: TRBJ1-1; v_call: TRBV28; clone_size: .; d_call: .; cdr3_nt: TGTGCCAGCAGGCTTCGTTACGCTGAAGCTTTCTTT; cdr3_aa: CASRLRYAEAFF
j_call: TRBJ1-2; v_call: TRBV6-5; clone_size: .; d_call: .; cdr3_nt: TGTGCCAGCAGTTACTCGATTATGGGGGGAGGCTACACCTTC; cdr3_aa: CASSYSIMGGGYTF
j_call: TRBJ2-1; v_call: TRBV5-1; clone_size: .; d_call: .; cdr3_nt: TGCGCCAGCAGCTTCGAGGGGGTTACCTACAATGAGCAGTTCTTC; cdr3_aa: CASSFEGVTYNEQFF
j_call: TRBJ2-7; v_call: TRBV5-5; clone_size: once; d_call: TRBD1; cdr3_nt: TGTGCCAGCAGCCTTAGACGACAGGGGTCACACGAGCAGTACTTC; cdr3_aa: CASSLRRQGSHEQYF
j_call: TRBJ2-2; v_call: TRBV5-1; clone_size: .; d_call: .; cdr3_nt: TGCGCCAGCAGCTTGTCAGGGGATAATACCGGGGAGCTGTTTTTT; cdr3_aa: CASSLSGDNTGELFF
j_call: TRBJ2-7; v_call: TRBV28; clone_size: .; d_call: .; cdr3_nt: TGTGCCAGCATGAGAGCTCCCGGCAGGTCCCTAATACACGAGCAGTACTTC; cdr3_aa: CASMRAPGRSLIHEQYF
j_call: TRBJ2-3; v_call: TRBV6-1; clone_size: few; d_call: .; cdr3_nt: TGTGCCAGCAGTGAAAGGCCCGGGCGAGATACGCAGTATTTT; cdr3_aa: CASSERPGRDTQYF
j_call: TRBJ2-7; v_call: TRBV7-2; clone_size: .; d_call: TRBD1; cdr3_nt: TGTGCCAGCAGCCAACCGACAGGGAGCTCCTACGAGCAGTACTTC; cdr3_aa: CASSQPTGSSYEQYF
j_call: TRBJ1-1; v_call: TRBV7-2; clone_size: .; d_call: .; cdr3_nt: TGTGCCAGCAGCTTCTGGATGAACACTGAAGCTTTCTTT; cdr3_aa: CASSFWMNTEAFF
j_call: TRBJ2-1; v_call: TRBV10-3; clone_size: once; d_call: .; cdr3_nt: TGTGCCATCAGTCTAGACCTTGATGAGCAGTTCTTC; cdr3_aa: CAISLDLDEQFF
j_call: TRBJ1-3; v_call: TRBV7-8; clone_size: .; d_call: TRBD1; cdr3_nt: TGTGCCAGCAGCTTAGCTGGACAGGCCTCTGGAAACACCATATATTTT; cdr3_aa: CASSLAGQASGNTIYF
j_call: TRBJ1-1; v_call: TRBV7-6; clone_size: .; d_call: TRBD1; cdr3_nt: TGTGCCAGCAGCTCCCGACAGGGCGGCACTGAAGCTTTCTTT; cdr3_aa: CASSSRQGGTEAFF
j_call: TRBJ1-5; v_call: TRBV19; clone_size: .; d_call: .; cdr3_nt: TGTGCCAGTAGTATCATATCGGGGGGGGCTCAGCCCCAGCATTTT; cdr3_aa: CASSIISGGAQPQHF
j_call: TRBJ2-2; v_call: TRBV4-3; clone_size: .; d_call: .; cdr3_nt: TGCGCCAGCAGCCAAGATTGGGCAGGGGTAGGCGGGGAGCTGTTTTTT; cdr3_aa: CASSQDWAGVGGELFF
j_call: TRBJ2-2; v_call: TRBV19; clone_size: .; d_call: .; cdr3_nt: TGTGCCACCAACTGGGGAACGAACACCGGGGAGCTGTTTTTT; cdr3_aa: CATNWGTNTGELFF
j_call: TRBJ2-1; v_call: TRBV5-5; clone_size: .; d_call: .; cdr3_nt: TGTGCCAGCAGCTTGTTGTCTCGGACAGACGACAATGAGCAGTTCTTC; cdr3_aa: CASSLLSRTDDNEQFF
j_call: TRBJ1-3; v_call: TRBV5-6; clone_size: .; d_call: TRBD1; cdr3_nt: TGTGCCAGCAGCCTGGGACAGCTCTTCTCTGGAAACACCATATATTTT; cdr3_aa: CASSLGQLFSGNTIYF
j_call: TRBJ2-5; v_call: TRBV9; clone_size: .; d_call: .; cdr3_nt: TGTGCCAGCAGCGTAGTGGGGGGAGAGACCCAGTACTTC; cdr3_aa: CASSVVGGETQYF
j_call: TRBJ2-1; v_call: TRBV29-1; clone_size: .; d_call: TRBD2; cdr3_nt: TGCAGCGTCGGTATCGGACTAGCTTCCTACAATGAGCAGTTCTTC; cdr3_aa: CSVGIGLASYNEQFF
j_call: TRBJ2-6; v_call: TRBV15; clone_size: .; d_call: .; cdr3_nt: TGTGCCACCAGCGGTAGGTCTGGGGCCAACGTCCTGACTTTC; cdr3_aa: CATSGRSGANVLTF